This T cell receptor beta chain was profiled in a study of T-cell memory formation after mild COVID-19. The CDR3 runs 15 residues. Notes on the study in general: The study detected some responding clones in pre-infection memory, suggesting cross-reactive memory joined.

This clonotype was detected a few times. Its antigen is unknown. MiXCR was run by TCRdb on the 5' RACE reads, yielding one entry per CDR3 protein. The sample records 300,000 to 400,000 distinct CDR3 sequences, around 27% being singletons. The sequence was obtained from an adult woman who had mild COVID-19 (a few samples of this study predate the infection). Cell type and time point are not known. Sequences were obtained from PBMCs or a T cell subset sorted from them (not recorded which). This chain joins TRBV21-1 and TRBJ2-7; no DNA check was done on the table's D call, TRBD2. TRBV21-1 is recorded as a pseudogene. For the CDR3, the DNA is TGTGCCAGCAGGAATAATACTAGGGTATCCTACGAGCAGTACTTC. This codes for CASRNNTRVSYEQYF.